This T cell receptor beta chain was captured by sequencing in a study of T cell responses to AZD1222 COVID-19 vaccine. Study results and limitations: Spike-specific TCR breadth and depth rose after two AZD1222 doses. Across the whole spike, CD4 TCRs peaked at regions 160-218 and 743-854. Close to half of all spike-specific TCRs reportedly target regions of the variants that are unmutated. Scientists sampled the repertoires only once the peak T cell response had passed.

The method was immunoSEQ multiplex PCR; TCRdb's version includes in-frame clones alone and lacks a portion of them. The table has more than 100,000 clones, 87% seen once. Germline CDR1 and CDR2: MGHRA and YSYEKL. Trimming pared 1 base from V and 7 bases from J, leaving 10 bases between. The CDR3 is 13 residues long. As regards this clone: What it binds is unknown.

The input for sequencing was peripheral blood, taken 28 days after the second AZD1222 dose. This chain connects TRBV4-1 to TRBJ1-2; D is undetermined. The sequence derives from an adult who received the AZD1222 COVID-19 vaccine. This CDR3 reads CASSQGFSSGYTF. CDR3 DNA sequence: TGCGCCAGCAGCCAAGGGTTTTCGAGTGGCTACACCTTC.